The 9 T cell receptor beta chains given below trace back to one sample, sequenced in a study of blood T cell repertoires in COVID-19. The table came from immunoSEQ multiplex PCR; TCRdb's copy has only in-frame clones and leaves some out. This table holds a few hundred thousand clones, over 80% found once. The sample consisted of PBMCs or T cells enriched from blood (not recorded which). The receptors originated from a woman aged 18 to 35 who had recovered from COVID-19.

The chain recombines TRBV18 with TRBJ2-4; D might be TRBD2 (6 bases). Germline V lookup: CDR1 KGHSH, CDR2 LQKENI. Trimming left V 3 bases short and J 0 bases short, with 6 bases between. The CDR3 consists of 14 residues. The CDR3 DNA is TGTGCCAGCTCACCGGGACTAGCCAAAAACATTCAGTACTTC. It codes for CASSPGLAKNIQYF. The whole variable domain, remainder taken from reference TRBV18 and TRBJ2-4, is NAGVMQNPRHLVRRRGQEARLRCSPMKGHSHVYWYRQLPEEGLKFMVYLQKENIIDESGMPKERFSAEFPKEGPSILRIQQVVRGDSAAYFCASSPGLAKNIQYFGAGTRLSVL.

The chain's CDR3 is CASSFWGRSNQPQHF. The DNA for the CDR3 is TGTGCCAGCAGTTTCTGGGGCAGGAGCAATCAGCCCCAGCATTTT. The chain uses TRBV28 and TRBJ1-5, with D possibly matching TRBD1 (5 bases). Germline CDR1 MDHEN, CDR2 SYDVKM. Deletions cut 3 bases from V and 1 base from J, with 10 bases between. The CDR3 is 15 residues long.

The J gene is TRBJ2-3, the V gene TRBV3-1 (or the pseudogene TRBV3-2); 14 nucleotides line up with TRBD2. Germline assignment: CDR1 LGHDT and CDR2 YNNKEL (reference sequence). This CDR3 has 18 amino acids. Trimming at V came to 6 bases and at J to 1 base, leaving 9 bases not matched to a gene. CDR3 in amino acids: CASRLTSGRVIGTDTQYF. CDR3 nucleotide sequence: TGTGCCAGCAGGCTGACTAGCGGGAGGGTAATCGGCACAGATACGCAGTATTTT.

The rearrangement links TRBV5-8 to TRBJ1-2; no definite D call. Germline CDR1 reads SGHTS; CDR2 reads YDEGEE. Trimming stripped 0 bases from V and 5 bases from J, with 14 bases between. The CDR3 runs to 15 residues. The CDR3 here is CASSLGVASGYGYTF. The CDR3 DNA reads TGTGCCAGCAGCTTGGGAGTGGCCTCGGGGTATGGCTACACCTTC.

This chain connects TRBV6-2 or TRBV6-3 to TRBJ1-2; D is perhaps TRBD1 (6 bases). The V end was cut by 6 bases, the J end by 4 bases, with 9 bases between. The CDR3 loop spans 12 amino acids. Germline CDR1 and CDR2: MNHEY and SVGEGT. The CDR3, as DNA: TGTGCCAGCAGCGGACAGTTCTATGGCTACACCTTC. Amino acid sequence: CASSGQFYGYTF.

The chain recombines TRBV7-2 with TRBJ2-3, with 10 bases aligning to TRBD2. The CDR3 contains 15 residues. From germline, CDR1 is SGHTA and CDR2 FQGNSA. Germline trimming cut 6 bases from V and 1 base from J; bases unmatched to any gene: 4. The CDR3 spells CASSYSGRRTDTQYF. The CDR3 DNA reads as TGTGCCAGCAGTTATAGCGGGAGGCGCACAGATACGCAGTATTTT. Full variable domain (missing parts from reference TRBV7-2 and TRBJ2-3): GAGVSQSPSNKVTEKGKDVELRCDPISGHTALYWYRQSLGQGLEFLIYFQGNSAPDKSGLPSDRFSAERTGGSVSTLTIQRTQQEDSAVYLCASSYSGRRTDTQYFGPGTRLTVL.

The chain carries TRBV16 and TRBJ1-4; D not certain. Trimming stripped 0 bases from V and 1 base from J, with 15 bases between. This CDR3 comprises 18 residues. Germline CDR1 is KGHSY and CDR2 is FQNENV. The CDR3 spells CASSQSALTSLTNEKLFF. The CDR3 region has the DNA TGTGCCAGCAGCCAATCGGCCCTTACAAGTTTAACTAATGAAAAACTGTTTTTT.

This rearrangement joins TRBV6-5 to TRBJ2-7; D perhaps matches TRBD1 (6 bases). The CDR3 totals 13 residues. CDR1 MNHEY and CDR2 SVGAGI come from the germline V gene. V gave up 2 bases and J gave up 7 bases, with 12 bases separating them. The CDR3 DNA sequence: TGTGCCAGCAGTTACCGACCCGGGACAGAGCAGTACTTC. Amino acids: CASSYRPGTEQYF.

The chain joins TRBV14 to TRBJ1-1, with D uncertain. V lost 4 bases and J lost 3, with 9 bases in between. The germline CDR1 and CDR2 sequences are SGHDN and FVKESK. This CDR3 spans 13 amino acids. In nucleotides, the CDR3 is TGTGCCAGCAGCCTAAGTCAGTACACTGAAGCTTTCTTT. Its protein product is CASSLSQYTEAFF.